This TCR beta chain came from a study of blood T cell repertoires in COVID-19. Per the original data handling: Reference gene primer amplification gave nucleated cell count estimates. TCRdb keeps only in-frame clones here, not all; method: immunoSEQ multiplex PCR. V and J calls plus clone size are reproduced from that table; the DNA served to infer D and trimming. This table holds 200,000 to 300,000 clones, about nine tenths found once. This clone has a single count. One end of the junction does not line up with germline, which may come from a read error. The sequenced sample was peripheral blood. This clonotype originated in a man between 25 and 39 years old with COVID-19, enrolled during active disease.

The CDR3 region has the DNA TGCAGCGTGGAAGCGGGGATGGGAGAGACCCAGTACTTC. This codes for CSVEAGMGETQYF. This sequence joins TRBV29-1 and TRBJ2-5, with 7 bases that match TRBD2. CDR1 is SQVTM, CDR2 ANQGSEA, per germline. The CDR3 is 13 amino acids.